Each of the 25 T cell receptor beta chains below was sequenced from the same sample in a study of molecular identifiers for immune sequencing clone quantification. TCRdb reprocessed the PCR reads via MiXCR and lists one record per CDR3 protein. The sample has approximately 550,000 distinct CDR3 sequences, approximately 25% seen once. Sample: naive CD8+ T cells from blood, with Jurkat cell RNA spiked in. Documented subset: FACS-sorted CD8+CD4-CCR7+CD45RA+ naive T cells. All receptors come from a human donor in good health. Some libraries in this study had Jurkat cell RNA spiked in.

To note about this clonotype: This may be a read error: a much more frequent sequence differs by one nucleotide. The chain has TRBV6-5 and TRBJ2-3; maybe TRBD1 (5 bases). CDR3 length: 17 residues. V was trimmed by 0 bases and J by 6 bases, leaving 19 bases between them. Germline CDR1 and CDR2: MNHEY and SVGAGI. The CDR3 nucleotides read TGTGCCAGCAGTTACTCGATTGGGGCCACGCACCAGGATACGCAGTATTTT. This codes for CASSYSIGATHQDTQYF.

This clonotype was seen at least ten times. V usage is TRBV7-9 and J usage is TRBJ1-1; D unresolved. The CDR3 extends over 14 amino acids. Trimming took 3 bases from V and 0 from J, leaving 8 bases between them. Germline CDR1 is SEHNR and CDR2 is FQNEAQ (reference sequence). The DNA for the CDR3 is TGTGCCAGCAGCTTGCCATATTTGAACACTGAAGCTTTCTTT. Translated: CASSLPYLNTEAFF.

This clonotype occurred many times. The DNA of the CDR3 is TGTGCCAGCAGTTTCTTCGGACAGGCACCCGCAGATACGCAGTATTTT. This gives the protein CASSFFGQAPADTQYF. The chain uses TRBV27 and TRBJ2-3; 7 bases are shared with TRBD1. This CDR3 has 16 amino acids. Germline CDR1 reads MNHEY; CDR2 reads SMNVEV (reference sequence). Unmatched junction bases numbered 10, after V lost 3 bases and J lost 4 bases.

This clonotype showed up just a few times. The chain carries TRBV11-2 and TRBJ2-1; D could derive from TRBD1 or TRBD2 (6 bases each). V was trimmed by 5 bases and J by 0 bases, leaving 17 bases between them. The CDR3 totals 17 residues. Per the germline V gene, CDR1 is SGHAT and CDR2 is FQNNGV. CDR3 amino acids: CASSRGPGRSSYNEQFF. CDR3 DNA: TGTGCCAGCAGCCGGGGGCCGGGACGGAGCTCCTACAATGAGCAGTTCTTC.

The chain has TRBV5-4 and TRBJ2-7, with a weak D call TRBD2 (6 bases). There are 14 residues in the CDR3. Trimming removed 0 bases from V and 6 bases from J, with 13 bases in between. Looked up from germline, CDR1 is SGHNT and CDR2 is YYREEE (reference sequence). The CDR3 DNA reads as TGTGCCAGCAGCTTGGGCAGGGACTTGGGCGAGCAGTACTTC. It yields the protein CASSLGRDLGEQYF.

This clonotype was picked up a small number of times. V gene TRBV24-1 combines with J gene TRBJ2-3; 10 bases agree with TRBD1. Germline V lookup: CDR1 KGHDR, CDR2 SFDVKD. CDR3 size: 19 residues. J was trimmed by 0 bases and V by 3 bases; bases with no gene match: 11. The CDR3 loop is CATSDQRPGTGVSTDTQYF. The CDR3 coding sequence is TGTGCCACCAGTGATCAACGTCCCGGGACAGGGGTGAGCACAGATACGCAGTATTTT.

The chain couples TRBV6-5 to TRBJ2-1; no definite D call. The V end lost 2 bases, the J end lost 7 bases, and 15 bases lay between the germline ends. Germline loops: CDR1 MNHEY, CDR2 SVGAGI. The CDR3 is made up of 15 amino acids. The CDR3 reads CASSYAYLLGNEQFF. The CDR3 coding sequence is TGTGCCAGCAGTTACGCCTACCTGCTTGGAAATGAGCAGTTCTTC.

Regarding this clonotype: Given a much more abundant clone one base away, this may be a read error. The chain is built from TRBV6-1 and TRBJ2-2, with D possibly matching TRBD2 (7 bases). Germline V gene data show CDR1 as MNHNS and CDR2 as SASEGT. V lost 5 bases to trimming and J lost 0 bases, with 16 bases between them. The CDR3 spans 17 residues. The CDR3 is CASSPTGREANTGELFF. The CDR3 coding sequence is TGTGCCAGCAGTCCTACAGGGAGGGAAGCGAACACCGGGGAGCTGTTTTTT.

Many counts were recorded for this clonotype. CDR3 sequence reads: CASSLGQGRNSPLHF. In nucleotides, the CDR3 is TGTGCCAGCAGCTTAGGACAGGGACGGAATTCACCCCTCCACTTT. This sequence joins TRBV5-6 and TRBJ1-6; 8 bases are shared with TRBD1. The V and J ends lost 2 bases and 7 bases, in that order; junction bases with no gene match: 5. CDR3 length: 15 amino acids. The germline V gene has CDR1 SGHDT and CDR2 YYEEEE.

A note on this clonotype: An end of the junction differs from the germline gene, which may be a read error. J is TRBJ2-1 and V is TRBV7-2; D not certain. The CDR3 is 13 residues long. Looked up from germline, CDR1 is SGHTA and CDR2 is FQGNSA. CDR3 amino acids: CASSFMLNNEQVF. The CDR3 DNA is TGTGCCAGCAGCTTCATGCTTAATAATGAGCAGGTCTTC.

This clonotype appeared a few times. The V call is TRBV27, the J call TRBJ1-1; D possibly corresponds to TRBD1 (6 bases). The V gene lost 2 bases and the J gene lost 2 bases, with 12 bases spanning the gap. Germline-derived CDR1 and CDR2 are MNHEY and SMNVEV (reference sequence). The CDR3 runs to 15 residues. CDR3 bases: TGTGCCAGCAGTTTAGTTCGGGGGGCTAACACTGAAGCTTTCTTT. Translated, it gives CASSLVRGANTEAFF.

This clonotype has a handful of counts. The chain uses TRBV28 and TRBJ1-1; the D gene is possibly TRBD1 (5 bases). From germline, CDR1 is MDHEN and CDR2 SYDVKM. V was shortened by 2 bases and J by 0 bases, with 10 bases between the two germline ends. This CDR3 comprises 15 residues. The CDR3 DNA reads TGTGCCAGCAGTTTAATTGGGGCCCTGAACACTGAAGCTTTCTTT. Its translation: CASSLIGALNTEAFF.

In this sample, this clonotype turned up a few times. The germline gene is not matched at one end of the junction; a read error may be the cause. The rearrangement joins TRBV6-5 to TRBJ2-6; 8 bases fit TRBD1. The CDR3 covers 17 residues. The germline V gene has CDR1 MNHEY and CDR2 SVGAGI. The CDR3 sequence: CASSPGTGTLRANVLPF. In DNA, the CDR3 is TGTGCCAGCAGTCCCGGGACAGGCACCCTTCGGGCCAACGTCCTGCCTTTC.

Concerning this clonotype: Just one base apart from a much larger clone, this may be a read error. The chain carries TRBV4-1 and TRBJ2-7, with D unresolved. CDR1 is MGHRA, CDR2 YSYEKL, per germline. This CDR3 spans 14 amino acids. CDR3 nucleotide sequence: TGCGCCAGCAGGCAAGAGATAAGGTCCTACGAGCAGTACTTC. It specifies CASRQEIRSYEQYF.

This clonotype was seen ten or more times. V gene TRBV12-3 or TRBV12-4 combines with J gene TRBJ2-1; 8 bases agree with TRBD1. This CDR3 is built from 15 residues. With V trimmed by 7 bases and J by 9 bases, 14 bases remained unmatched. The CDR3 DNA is TGTGCCAGCACCCTACCAACCGCAGGGGGCGGTGAGCAGTTCTTC. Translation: CASTLPTAGGGEQFF.

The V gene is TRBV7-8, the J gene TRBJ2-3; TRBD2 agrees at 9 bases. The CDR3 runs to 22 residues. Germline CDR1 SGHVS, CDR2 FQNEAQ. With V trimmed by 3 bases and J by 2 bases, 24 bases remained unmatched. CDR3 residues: CASSLGRGPTSRGGWATDTQYF. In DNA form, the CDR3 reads TGTGCCAGCAGCTTGGGGAGAGGCCCCACTTCGCGGGGGGGTTGGGCCACAGATACGCAGTATTTT.

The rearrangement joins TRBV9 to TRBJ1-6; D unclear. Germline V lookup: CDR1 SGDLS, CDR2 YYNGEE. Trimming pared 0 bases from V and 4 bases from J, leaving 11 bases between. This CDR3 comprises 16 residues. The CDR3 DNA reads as TGTGCCAGCAGCGTAGGCGACACTGGATATAATTCACCCCTCCACTTT. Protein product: CASSVGDTGYNSPLHF.

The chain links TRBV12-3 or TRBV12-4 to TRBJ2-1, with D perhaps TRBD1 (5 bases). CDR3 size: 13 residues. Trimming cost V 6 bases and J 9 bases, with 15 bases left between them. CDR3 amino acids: CASSFTSRGEQFF. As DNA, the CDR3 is TGTGCCAGCAGCTTTACCTCTAGGGGTGAGCAGTTCTTC.

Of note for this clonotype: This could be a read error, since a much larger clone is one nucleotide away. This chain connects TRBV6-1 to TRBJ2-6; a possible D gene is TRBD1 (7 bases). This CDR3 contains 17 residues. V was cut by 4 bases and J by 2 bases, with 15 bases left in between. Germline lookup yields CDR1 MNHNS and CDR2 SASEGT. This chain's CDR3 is CASSGNRGGAGANVLTF. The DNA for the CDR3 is TGTGCCAGCAGTGGAAACAGGGGAGGAGCTGGGGCCAACGTCCTGACTTTC.

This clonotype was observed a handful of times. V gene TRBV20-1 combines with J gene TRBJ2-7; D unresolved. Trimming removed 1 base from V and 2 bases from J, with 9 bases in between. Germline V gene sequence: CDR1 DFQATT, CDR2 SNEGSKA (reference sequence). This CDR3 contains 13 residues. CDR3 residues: CSARGSRTYEQYF. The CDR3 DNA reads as TGCAGTGCTAGAGGAAGCAGAACCTACGAGCAGTACTTC.

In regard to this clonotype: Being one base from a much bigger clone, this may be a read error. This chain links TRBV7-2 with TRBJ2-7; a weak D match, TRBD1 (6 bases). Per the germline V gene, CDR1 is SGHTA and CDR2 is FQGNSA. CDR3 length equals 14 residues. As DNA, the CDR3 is TGTGCCGGCAGCTTGCCGGACAGATCCTACGAGCAGTACTTC. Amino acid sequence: CAGSLPDRSYEQYF.

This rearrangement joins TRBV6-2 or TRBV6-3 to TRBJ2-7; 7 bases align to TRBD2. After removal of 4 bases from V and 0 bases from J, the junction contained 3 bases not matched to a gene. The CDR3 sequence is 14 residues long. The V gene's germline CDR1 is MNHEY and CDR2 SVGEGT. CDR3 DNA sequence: TGTGCCAGCAGTTTTAGCGGGTACTCCTACGAGCAGTACTTC. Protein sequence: CASSFSGYSYEQYF.

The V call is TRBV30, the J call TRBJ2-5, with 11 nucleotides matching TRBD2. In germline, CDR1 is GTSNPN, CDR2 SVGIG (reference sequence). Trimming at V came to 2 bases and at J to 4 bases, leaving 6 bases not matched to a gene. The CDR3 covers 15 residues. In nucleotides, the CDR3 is TGTGCCTGGAGTCGCCTAGCGGGAGGCCTAGAGACCCAGTACTTC. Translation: CAWSRLAGGLETQYF. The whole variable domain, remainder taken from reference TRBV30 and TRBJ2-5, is SQTIHQWPATLVQPVGSPLSLECTVEGTSNPNLYWYRQAAGRGLQLLFYSVGIGQISSEVPQNLSASRPQDRQFILSSKKLLLSDSGFYLCAWSRLAGGLETQYFGPGTRLLVL.

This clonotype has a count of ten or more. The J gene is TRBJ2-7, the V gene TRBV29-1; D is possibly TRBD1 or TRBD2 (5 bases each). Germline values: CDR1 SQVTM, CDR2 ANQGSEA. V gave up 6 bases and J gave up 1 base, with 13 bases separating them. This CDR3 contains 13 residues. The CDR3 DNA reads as TGCAGCGTCGCCCCGGGACGTTCCTACGAGCAGTACTTC. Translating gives CSVAPGRSYEQYF.

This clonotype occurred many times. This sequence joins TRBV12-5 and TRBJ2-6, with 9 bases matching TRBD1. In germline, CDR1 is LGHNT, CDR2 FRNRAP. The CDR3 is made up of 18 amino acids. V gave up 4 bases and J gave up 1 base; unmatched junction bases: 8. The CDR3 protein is CASGYPRTGESGANVLTF. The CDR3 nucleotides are TGTGCTAGTGGTTATCCCAGGACAGGGGAGTCTGGGGCCAACGTCCTGACTTTC.